Detailed here is one T cell receptor (beta chain). This clonotype was seen a handful of times. It has no known antigen specificity. No much larger clone is present one base from it, and per-base qualities are unavailable. Ophthalmopathy patients were characterized by moderately to severely active disease, a Clinical Activity Score of at least 3, a NOSPECS grade of at least 4, and a disease duration under 3 months. Patients were excluded if they had other autoimmune diseases, uncontrolled infections, pregnancy or lactation. Clinical symptoms, serum thyroxine, TRAb, thyroid ultrasound and orbital computed tomography were used for diagnosis. PBMCs were isolated from about 10 ml of fresh peripheral blood by Ficoll-Paque density gradient centrifugation. Trizol reagent was used to extract the total RNA, and its quality was then checked on an Agilent 2100 Bioanalyzer. Here V drops 9 bases and J drops 4 bases, and the junction holds 11 bases not matched to any gene. Reading the germline V gene (reference sequence) gives CDR1 SEHNR and CDR2 FQNEAQ. The CDR3 contains 15 residues, cysteine and phenylalanine counted. Of all the DNA, just the CDR3 is kept, 45 bases in frame from base 1.

For repertoire sequencing, the TCR beta CDR3 regions were amplified from RNA transcripts. The first round of RT-PCR was done with HTBI primers and the Qiagen OneStep RT-PCR kit, and was followed by a second round of multiplex PCR, then size selection and purification. Sequencing of the libraries was carried out on an Illumina HiSeq2000 in paired-end mode with 100 bp reads. The study's own analysis went as follows. Reads were processed with SOAPnuke, discarding reads with adapters, uncalled bases, mean Phred below 15, or no exact constant-primer or identifier match. High-quality paired reads were merged with COPE v1.2.5. Each unique nucleotide sequence was treated as a clonotype, and MiTCR v1.1 was used to align the clonotypes to the IMGT TRB V, D and J references. The analysis was limited to V-J combinations with a frequency above 0.0001, which together covered roughly 99% of the repertoires. For each V-J combination, a TCR clonal expansion and chaos score was defined as the ratio of F50 clonal expansion to chaos observed in the TCRdist matrix. Welch's t-statistics and random forest were used to reduce the features to approximately 13 V-J combinations, which were then used as input to a naive Bayes classifier. The Morisita-Horn index was used to measure how similar the thyroid and blood repertoires were. TCRdb trimmed public reads at Q25 via fastp, called clones via MiXCR and kept in-frame beta chains. Entries are consolidated by CDR3 protein sequence, retaining the most common genes and DNA. The V and J calls were not made by the authors but by TCRdb's processing. The sample table records hundreds of thousands of distinct CDR3 sequences; approximately 39% of these occur just once. The top ten clonotypes cover roughly 3.5% of the sample.

The data belong to a study of Graves' ophthalmopathy and Graves' hyperthyroidism (dated by TCRdb to 2017 to 2018). For context, the study as a whole: Peripheral blood was collected at initial diagnosis, before any treatment. TCR beta repertoire signatures were used to distinguish Graves' ophthalmopathy from Graves' hyperthyroidism and to predict progression to ophthalmopathy. In total, some 130 blood samples were TCR-sequenced: approximately 40 ophthalmopathy, approximately 80 hyperthyroidism and some 17 hyperthyroidism-to-ophthalmopathy patients. To explore V-J signatures that separate ophthalmopathy from hyperthyroidism, a discovery set of about a hundred patients was enrolled, consisting of about 43 with ophthalmopathy and under 65 with stable hyperthyroidism. For independent validation, a separate cohort was made up of about 18 hyperthyroidism patients plus 17 patients who later progressed from hyperthyroidism to ophthalmopathy. In more than five hyperthyroidism patients, the T-cell repertoires found in thyroid tissue were compared with those found in blood. Following sampling, methimazole starting at 30 mg daily was administered to hyperthyroidism patients, and high-dose intravenous methylprednisolone was administered to ophthalmopathy patients.

What the authors observed across the whole study: Sample size was not statistically predetermined, and group allocation was not concealed from the investigators. Most of the expanded thyroid clonotypes with a frequency above 0.001 were also detected in blood, and it was suggested that the thyroid immune response may be reflected by blood repertoires. In validation, the model predicted ophthalmopathy progression with roughly 68% sensitivity and roughly 72% specificity; some 13 predicted patients were CT-confirmed with GO in a median of 6.5 months. Ophthalmopathy was separated from stable hyperthyroidism by the 13-signature model with roughly 87% sensitivity and about 81% specificity in cross-validation and with 80%/75% in the test set.

This clonotype originated in an adult man with Graves' ophthalmopathy. In this chain, TRBV7-9 is recombined with TRBJ2-2, and TRBD2 aligns with 7 junction nucleotides. The sample comprised peripheral blood. The DNA reads TGTGCCAGTACCTCGGGGGGTTGGGGCACCGGGGAGCTGTTTTTT. It is translated as CASTSGGWGTGELFF.